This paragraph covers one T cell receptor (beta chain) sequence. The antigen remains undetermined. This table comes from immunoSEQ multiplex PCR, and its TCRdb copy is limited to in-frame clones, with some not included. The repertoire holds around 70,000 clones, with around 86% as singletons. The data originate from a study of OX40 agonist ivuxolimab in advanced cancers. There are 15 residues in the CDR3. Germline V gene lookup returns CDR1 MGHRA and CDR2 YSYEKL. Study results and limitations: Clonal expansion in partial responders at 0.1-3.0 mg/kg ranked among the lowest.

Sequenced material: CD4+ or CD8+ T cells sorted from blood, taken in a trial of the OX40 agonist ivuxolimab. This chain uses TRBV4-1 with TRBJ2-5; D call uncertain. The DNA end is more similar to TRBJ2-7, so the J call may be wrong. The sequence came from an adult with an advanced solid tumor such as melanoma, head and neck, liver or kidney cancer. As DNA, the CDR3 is TGCGCCAGCAGCCAAGATTCTAGAGTTGGCTACGAGCAGTACTTC. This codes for CASSQDSRVGYEQYF.